Each of the 26 T cell receptor beta chains below was sequenced from the same sample in a study of cytomegalovirus exposure and HLA in healthy donors. Primers: 60 Vbeta forward and 13 Jbeta reverse. Assay: immunoSEQ multiplex PCR; the TCRdb copy retains only in-frame clones and omits some. Of about 170,000 clones listed, 70% to 90% are singletons. The material sequenced was PBMCs. The receptor set was obtained from a male donor in good health and CMV-seronegative.

The V gene is TRBV10-3, the J gene TRBJ2-3; 7 positions match TRBD2. The length of the CDR3 is 13 residues. Germline loops: CDR1 ENHRY, CDR2 SYGVKD. Losses at the gene ends were 4 bases for V and 5 bases for J; bases not matched to a gene: 3. As DNA, the CDR3 is TGTGCCATCAGTGTTCGGGAGGAAGATACGCAGTATTTT. It translates to CAISVREEDTQYF.

The chain has TRBV7-2 and TRBJ2-3; 10 positions match TRBD2. The CDR3 is made up of 15 amino acids. Trimming cost V 7 bases and J 5 bases; bases outside gene matches: 9. Germline-derived CDR1 and CDR2 are SGHTA and FQGNSA. The CDR3 is CASNLPIAGGDTQYF. CDR3 DNA: TGTGCCAGCAACCTCCCGATAGCGGGAGGAGATACGCAGTATTTT.

This clone occurred a few times. The chain employs TRBV6-1 and TRBJ1-5; perhaps TRBD1 as D (5 bases). V was cut by 11 bases and J by 6 bases, with 11 bases left in between. From germline, CDR1 is MNHNS and CDR2 SASEGT. The CDR3 length is 11 residues. The DNA for the CDR3 is TGTGCCCTAGGAACAGGTCAGCCCCAGCATTTT. Amino acids: CALGTGQPQHF.

The chain recombines TRBV18 with TRBJ2-7, with D perhaps TRBD1 (5 bases). Germline V CDR1 and CDR2: KGHSH, LQKENI. The CDR3 is 15 residues long. V shed 3 bases and J shed 2 bases, with 14 bases lying between them. The CDR3 sequence is CASSPAGLRTYEQYF. The CDR3, as DNA: TGTGCCAGCTCACCGGCAGGGTTGAGGACCTACGAGCAGTACTTC.

The chain combines TRBV28 with TRBJ2-7; 10 bases map to TRBD2. J lost 2 bases, V lost 4 bases, and 8 bases had no gene match. CDR1 and CDR2 (germline): MDHEN, SYDVKM. The CDR3 consists of 16 residues. The CDR3 DNA reads as TGTGCCAGCAGTTCCCCCGCAGCGGGGGGGACCTACGAGCAGTACTTC. As protein: CASSSPAAGGTYEQYF. Full variable domain (remainder filled in from reference TRBV28 and TRBJ2-7): DVKVTQSSRYLVKRTGEKVFLECVQDMDHENMFWYRQDPGLGLRLIYFSYDVKMKEKGDIPEGYSVSREKKERFSLILESASTNQTSMYLCASSSPAAGGTYEQYFGPGTRLTVT.

This clone was seen only a few times. This chain links TRBV7-2 with TRBJ1-2; tentatively, D is TRBD1 (5 bases). The CDR3 is 18 residues long. Germline V CDR1 and CDR2: SGHTA, FQGNSA. V lost 5 bases, J lost 4 bases, and 26 bases lay in between. The CDR3 loop is CASSGGAGRRQSSYGYTF. CDR3 nucleotide sequence: TGTGCCAGCAGCGGAGGGGCCGGGAGACGGCAGAGTTCCTATGGCTACACCTTC.

The rearrangement joins TRBV7-2 to TRBJ2-2; maybe TRBD1 (6 bases). The CDR3 extends over 15 amino acids. From germline, CDR1 is SGHTA and CDR2 FQGNSA. The V end was cut by 2 bases, the J end by 6 bases, with 13 bases between. The CDR3 is CASSLRRGNAGELFF. CDR3 coding DNA: TGTGCCAGCAGCTTACGTAGGGGGAATGCCGGGGAGCTGTTTTTT. The full variable domain, rest sourced from reference TRBV7-2 and TRBJ2-2, is GAGVSQSPSNKVTEKGKDVELRCDPISGHTALYWYRQSLGQGLEFLIYFQGNSAPDKSGLPSDRFSAERTGGSVSTLTIQRTQQEDSAVYLCASSLRRGNAGELFFGEGSRLTVL.

This sequence joins TRBV2 and TRBJ2-1; D perhaps matches TRBD2 (6 bases). From germline, CDR1 is SNHLY and CDR2 FYNNEI. The CDR3 has 12 residues. Trimming cost V 2 bases and J 10 bases, with 9 bases left between them. The CDR3 spells CASSEIAGEQFF. In nucleotides, the CDR3 is TGTGCCAGCAGTGAAATCGCGGGGGAGCAGTTCTTC.

With respect to this clone: In the same sample, other DNA sequences code for this CDR3. The V gene is TRBV9, the J gene TRBJ2-3; TRBD2 aligns across 10 bases. CDR1 is SGDLS, CDR2 YYNGEE, per germline. The CDR3 sequence is 15 residues long. The V segment lost 2 bases and the J segment 1 base; nucleotides outside the gene matches: 1. In DNA, the CDR3 is TGTGCCAGCAGCGTCCTAGCGGGAGGCACAGATACGCAGTATTTT. As protein: CASSVLAGGTDTQYF. The whole variable domain, filled in from reference TRBV9 and TRBJ2-3, reads DSGVTQTPKHLITATGQRVTLRCSPRSGDLSVYWYQQSLDQGLQFLIQYYNGEERAKGNILERFSAQQFPDLHSELNLSSLELGDSALYFCASSVLAGGTDTQYFGPGTRLTVL.

The chain combines TRBV10-3 with TRBJ2-7; D ambiguous. Trimming shortened V by 2 bases and J by 5 bases, and 19 bases separated the two germline ends. The CDR3 totals 16 residues. The germline V gene encodes CDR1 ENHRY and CDR2 SYGVKD. The CDR3 loop reads CAISEETEPRPHEQYF. CDR3 sequence (DNA): TGTGCCATCAGTGAGGAGACGGAACCCAGGCCCCACGAGCAGTACTTC.

The V gene is TRBV7-6, the J gene TRBJ2-7; D is perhaps TRBD2 (5 bases). The CDR3 sequence is 13 residues long. Germline-derived CDR1 and CDR2 are SGHVS and FNYEAQ. Trimming removed 4 bases from V and 3 bases from J, with 10 bases in between. CDR3 sequence (DNA): TGTGCCAGCAGCTCGGGCGAGGGCTACGAGCAGTACTTC. Translating it yields CASSSGEGYEQYF.

The chain has TRBV5-4 and TRBJ2-5; D is unclear. V was cut by 5 bases and J by 3 bases, with 14 bases left in between. Germline V gives CDR1 SGHNT, CDR2 YYREEE (reference sequence). This CDR3 has 14 amino acids. The CDR3 spells CASRPRPGKETQYF. Here the CDR3 DNA reads TGTGCCAGCAGGCCCCGACCGGGTAAAGAGACCCAGTACTTC. The variable domain in full, completed from reference TRBV5-4 and TRBJ2-5, reads ETGVTQSPTHLIKTRGQQVTLRCSSQSGHNTVSWYQQALGQGPQFIFQYYREEENGRGNFPPRFSGLQFPNYSSELNVNALELDDSALYLCASRPRPGKETQYFGPGTRLLVL.

The chain uses TRBV6-4 and TRBJ2-7; TRBD1 matches at 8 bases. The CDR3 extends over 10 amino acids. Germline V gives CDR1 MRHNA, CDR2 SNTAGT. Trimming at V came to 7 bases and at J to 11 bases, leaving 4 bases not matched to a gene. The CDR3 DNA sequence: TGTGCCAGCACACGGACAGGGAAGTACTTC. Amino acids: CASTRTGKYF.

This chain uses TRBV7-2 with TRBJ1-1, with 7 nucleotides matching TRBD1. Germline V CDR1 and CDR2: SGHTA, FQGNSA. Losses at the gene ends were 6 bases for V and 1 base for J; bases not matched to a gene: 2. The CDR3 is made up of 13 amino acids. In nucleotides, the CDR3 is TGTGCCAGCAGGACAGGGCCGAACACTGAAGCTTTCTTT. Its translation is CASRTGPNTEAFF.

V gene TRBV29-1 combines with J gene TRBJ2-2; D not resolved. The CDR3 is made up of 13 amino acids. Trimming pared 5 bases from V and 6 bases from J, leaving 13 bases between. Germline values: CDR1 SQVTM, CDR2 ANQGSEA. The CDR3 sequence is CSVIGGGSGELFF. The CDR3 DNA follows: TGCAGCGTTATAGGTGGCGGCTCCGGGGAGCTGTTTTTT.

The V gene is TRBV27, the J gene TRBJ1-3; no clear D gene. The germline V gene encodes CDR1 MNHEY and CDR2 SMNVEV (reference sequence). The CDR3 extends over 14 amino acids. The ends were cut back, 2 bases at V and 2 bases at J, with 7 bases in the middle. This CDR3 is CASSLGRTGNTIYF. The CDR3 nucleotides read TGTGCCAGCAGTTTAGGCAGGACTGGAAACACCATATATTTT.

The V and J genes are TRBV2 and TRBJ2-3, with a weak D call TRBD1 (6 bases). CDR3 length: 17 amino acids. Germline V gene lookup returns CDR1 SNHLY and CDR2 FYNNEI. The V end was cut by 6 bases, the J end by 0 bases, with 19 bases between. The CDR3 DNA reads as TGTGCCAGCAGCTATACAGGGACACAGCTTAGCACAGATACGCAGTATTTT. This translates into CASSYTGTQLSTDTQYF.

This chain links TRBV7-2 with TRBJ1-2; 8 positions match TRBD1. The CDR3 is 15 residues long. Unmatched junction bases numbered 7, after V lost 2 bases and J lost 5 bases. Germline V gene lookup returns CDR1 SGHTA and CDR2 FQGNSA. The CDR3 loop reads CASSLNDRGGYGYTF. CDR3 nucleotide sequence: TGTGCCAGCAGCTTAAACGACAGGGGTGGGTATGGCTACACCTTC.

The V gene is TRBV6-5, the J gene TRBJ1-2; 8 nucleotides align to TRBD1. The CDR3 spans 14 residues. CDR1 and CDR2 (germline): MNHEY, SVGAGI. V gave up 2 bases and J gave up 7 bases; unmatched junction bases: 6. The CDR3, as DNA: TGTGCCAGCAGTTACGGGGGCAGGGGGCGTGGCTACACCTTC. Its protein is CASSYGGRGRGYTF.

The rearrangement links TRBV7-9 to TRBJ2-5; 9 nucleotides agree with TRBD2. The CDR3 length is 15 residues. Trimming took 5 bases from V and 4 from J; bases not matched to a gene: 8. Germline loops: CDR1 SEHNR, CDR2 FQNEAQ (reference sequence). CDR3 DNA: TGTGCCAGCAGCCCAACTAGCGGGTCTAGAGAGACCCAGTACTTC. Translating gives CASSPTSGSRETQYF.

The V call is TRBV19, the J call TRBJ1-2, with 10 nucleotides matching TRBD1. CDR1 and CDR2 from the germline V gene are LNHDA and SQIVND (reference sequence). The CDR3 loop spans 15 amino acids. V was pared by 7 bases and J by 2 bases, with 7 bases of the junction left unmatched. The CDR3 loop is CASNAEGQGNYGYTF. The DNA for the CDR3 is TGTGCCAGTAATGCGGAGGGACAGGGGAACTATGGCTACACCTTC. Based on the CDR3 plus reference TRBV19 and TRBJ1-2, the full variable domain is DGGITQSPKYLFRKEGQNVTLSCEQNLNHDAMYWYRQDPGQGLRLIYYSQIVNDFQKGDIAEGYSVSREKKESFPLTVTSAQKNPTAFYLCASNAEGQGNYGYTFGSGTRLTVV.

This chain connects TRBV5-4 to TRBJ2-5, with 7 nucleotides matching TRBD1. The CDR3 is made up of 14 amino acids. Trimming cost V 1 base and J 4 bases; bases outside gene matches: 4. CDR1 and CDR2 (germline): SGHNT, YYREEE (reference sequence). The CDR3 DNA reads TGTGCCAGCAGCTTGCCCGACAGGGCAGAGACCCAGTACTTC. Translated, it gives CASSLPDRAETQYF.

The V call is TRBV7-7, the J call TRBJ2-5, with D possibly TRBD1 on 6 matching bases. CDR1 SSHAT and CDR2 FNYEAQ come from the germline V gene (reference sequence). The CDR3 loop spans 15 amino acids. V was trimmed by 1 base and J by 5 bases, leaving 14 bases between them. CDR3 in amino acids: CASSLESAGVETQYF. In nucleotides, the CDR3 is TGTGCCAGCAGCTTAGAGTCGGCAGGGGTCGAGACCCAGTACTTC. Based on the CDR3 plus reference TRBV7-7 and TRBJ2-5, the full variable domain is GAGVSQSPRYKVTKRGQDVTLRCDPISSHATLYWYQQALGQGPEFLTYFNYEAQPDKSGLPSDRFSAERPEGSISTLTIQRTEQRDSAMYRCASSLESAGVETQYFGPGTRLLVL.

J is TRBJ1-2 and V is TRBV15, with 10 positions matching TRBD1. Trimming took 3 bases from V and 8 from J; bases not matched to a gene: 6. The CDR3 is made up of 14 amino acids. Germline V CDR1 and CDR2: LNHNV, YYDKDF (reference sequence). This CDR3 is CATSSSGTGDGYTF. The CDR3 DNA is TGTGCCACCAGCAGCTCCGGGACAGGGGACGGCTACACCTTC.

This chain connects TRBV6-5 to TRBJ2-2, with TRBD1 as a possible D gene (6 bases). The germline gives CDR1 MNHEY, CDR2 SVGAGI. Trimming left V 5 bases short and J 4 bases short, with 14 bases between. The CDR3 sequence is 15 residues long. The CDR3 sequence: CASSRGRGATGELFF. CDR3 DNA sequence: TGTGCCAGCAGTCGGGGCAGGGGTGCCACCGGGGAGCTGTTTTTT.

This clone showed up just a few times. This chain links TRBV4-2 with TRBJ1-6; 8 nucleotides align to TRBD1. The V and J ends lost 0 bases and 10 bases, in that order; junction bases with no gene match: 8. This CDR3 comprises 16 residues. Per germline, CDR1 LGHNA and CDR2 YNFKEQ. This CDR3 reads CASSQEDREWGSPLHF. The CDR3 nucleotides read TGTGCCAGCAGCCAAGAGGACAGGGAATGGGGATCACCCCTCCACTTT.